A single sample gave rise to the 7 T cell receptor beta chains below, sequenced in a study of neoadjuvant anti-PD-1 for oral cavity cancer. Produced via immunoSEQ multiplex PCR; TCRdb's table is partial and in-frame only. The table has nearly 15,000 clones, about 36% seen once; the top ten hold around two fifths. Time point defined: after neoadjuvant nivolumab, at surgical resection. Sequenced material: tumor tissue, taken after nivolumab (anti-PD-1) treatment. These receptors came from a person aged 35 to 85 with oral cavity squamous cell carcinoma.

The chain uses TRBV7-8 and TRBJ2-7, with TRBD1 identical over 8 bases. Per germline, CDR1 SGHVS and CDR2 FQNEAQ. V lost 3 bases to trimming and J lost 1 base; unmatched junction nucleotides: 5. This CDR3 is built from 15 residues. As DNA, the CDR3 is TGTGCCAGCAGCTTGGACAGGGCTCCTTCCTACGAGCAGTACTTC. Amino acids: CASSLDRAPSYEQYF.

The V gene is TRBV7-9, the J gene TRBJ1-1, with D uncertain. Trimming stripped 1 base from V and 6 bases from J, with 12 bases between. The germline CDR1 and CDR2 sequences are SEHNR and FQNEAQ (reference sequence). The CDR3 has 14 residues. CDR3 bases: TGTGCCAGCAGCTTAGGGGGAGCTGGGGCTGAAGCTTTCTTT. Its translation is CASSLGGAGAEAFF.

The gene calls are TRBV5-4 and TRBJ1-6; a possible D gene is TRBD1 (5 bases). Germline values: CDR1 SGHNT, CDR2 YYREEE (reference sequence). Deletions cut 0 bases from V and 7 bases from J, with 14 bases between. This CDR3 region has 16 residues. CDR3 DNA sequence: TGTGCCAGCAGCTTGGGAGCCAGGGCAGTGAATTCACCCCTCCACTTT. It translates to CASSLGARAVNSPLHF. Drawing the rest from reference TRBV5-4 and TRBJ1-6, the complete variable domain is ETGVTQSPTHLIKTRGQQVTLRCSSQSGHNTVSWYQQALGQGPQFIFQYYREEENGRGNFPPRFSGLQFPNYSSELNVNALELDDSALYLCASSLGARAVNSPLHFGNGTRLTVT.

This clone has a single count. The chain links TRBV10-3 to TRBJ2-7; D perhaps matches TRBD2 (5 bases). This CDR3 is built from 15 residues. Trimming pared 5 bases from V and 3 bases from J, leaving 17 bases between. The germline CDR1 and CDR2 sequences are ENHRY and SYGVKD. DNA of the CDR3: TGTGCCATCAGTATTAAACCGGGAACCGACTACGAGCAGTACTTC. This encodes CAISIKPGTDYEQYF.

The rearrangement links TRBV5-6 to TRBJ2-2, with 7 bases fitting TRBD2. V lost 2 bases, J lost 3 bases, and 10 bases stayed unmatched. Germline CDR1 reads SGHDT; CDR2 reads YYEEEE. The CDR3 length is 17 residues. The CDR3 is CASSFDSTGGYTGELFF. Here the CDR3 DNA reads TGTGCCAGCAGCTTTGACTCAACCGGGGGGTACACCGGGGAGCTGTTTTTT.

The chain uses TRBV6-6 and TRBJ1-2; TRBD1 aligns across 9 bases. The J segment lost 7 bases and the V segment lost 4 bases, leaving 7 bases of the junction unmatched. Per germline, CDR1 MNHNY and CDR2 SVGAGI (reference sequence). The CDR3 runs 14 residues. DNA for the CDR3: TGTGCCAGCAGTTTCCGGGACAGGGTCGGTGGCTACACCTTC. Residues: CASSFRDRVGGYTF.

V gene TRBV4-2 combines with J gene TRBJ1-3, with D unresolved. CDR1 LGHNA and CDR2 YNFKEQ come from the germline V gene. The CDR3 sequence is 15 residues long. Trimming removed 3 bases from V and 2 bases from J, with 11 bases in between. CDR3 loop: CASSHPPEAGNTIYF. Written as DNA, the CDR3 is TGTGCCAGCAGCCACCCCCCGGAAGCTGGAAACACCATATATTTT.